Included here is one T cell receptor beta chain sequence, with context. Trimming at V came to 4 bases and at J to 10 bases, leaving 7 bases not matched to a gene. CDR1 is SGHRS, CDR2 YFSETQ, per germline. This CDR3 has 15 amino acids. The sample originates from a study of blood T cell repertoires in COVID-19. Assay used: immunoSEQ multiplex PCR; TCRdb lists only in-frame clones, some missing. The repertoire holds about 250,000 clones, with roughly 91% as singletons. The sequence was obtained from a woman in her twenties or thirties with acute COVID-19. Sample: PBMCs or T cells enriched from blood (not recorded which). The chain carries TRBV5-1 and TRBJ1-6, with 11 bases fitting TRBD1. In DNA, the CDR3 is TGCGCCAGCAGCAAGGGACAGGGGGGTGAGTCACCCCTCCACTTT. Protein: CASSKGQGGESPLHF.